This entry features one T cell receptor beta chain sequence. Sequencing was performed with immunoSEQ multiplex PCR; in TCRdb, only in-frame clones are kept and a portion is missing. The sample has around 730,000 clones, 70% to 90% seen once; the top ten hold over 0.008%. The source of the sample is a study of shared T cell receptors in the human thymus. V was clipped by 5 bases and J by 0 bases, with 4 bases between them. The CDR3 covers 13 residues. Per the germline V gene, CDR1 is SGHTA and CDR2 is FQGNSA. These sequences were also reported in another study, on human thymus T cells. That report notes: All donors were healthy Finnish infants who were undergoing corrective surgery to treat congenital heart defects. Thymic tissue was derived from resections collected during corrective heart surgery. Across thymic and blood repertoires, the usage of V and J genes appeared to be biased.

The V and J genes are TRBV7-2 and TRBJ2-2; D remains unclear. Source material: thymocytes. This receptor was identified in a girl under three years old with a congenital heart defect. The CDR3 DNA reads TGTGCCAGCAGCCTCCCGAACACCGGGGAGCTGTTTTTT. Protein: CASSLPNTGELFF.